The T cell receptor (beta chain) under discussion was sequenced for a study of shared clonotypes between healthy human individuals. It was CD45RO-negative cells, positively selected for CCR7, that made up naive CD8 cells, with terminally differentiated effector memory CD45RA+ cells excluded. The method was immunoSEQ multiplex PCR; TCRdb's version includes in-frame clones alone and lacks a portion of them. In the table there are hundreds of thousands of clones, 95% to 98% of which are singletons. This sequence was found in a man aged 30-40 years in good health. The specimen sequenced was naive CD8+ T cells sorted from blood.

The CDR3 protein is CASSLRRETRTDTQYF. The CDR3 DNA reads as TGTGCCAGCAGCTTACGGCGGGAGACTCGCACAGATACGCAGTATTTT. The chain employs TRBV7-2 and TRBJ2-3; 7 bases line up with TRBD2. The CDR3 is 16 residues long. Trimming at V came to 2 bases and at J to 1 base, leaving 6 bases not matched to a gene. Germline CDR1 and CDR2: SGHTA and FQGNSA. The full variable domain, its missing parts supplied by reference TRBV7-2 and TRBJ2-3, is GAGVSQSPSNKVTEKGKDVELRCDPISGHTALYWYRQSLGQGLEFLIYFQGNSAPDKSGLPSDRFSAERTGGSVSTLTIQRTQQEDSAVYLCASSLRRETRTDTQYFGPGTRLTVL.